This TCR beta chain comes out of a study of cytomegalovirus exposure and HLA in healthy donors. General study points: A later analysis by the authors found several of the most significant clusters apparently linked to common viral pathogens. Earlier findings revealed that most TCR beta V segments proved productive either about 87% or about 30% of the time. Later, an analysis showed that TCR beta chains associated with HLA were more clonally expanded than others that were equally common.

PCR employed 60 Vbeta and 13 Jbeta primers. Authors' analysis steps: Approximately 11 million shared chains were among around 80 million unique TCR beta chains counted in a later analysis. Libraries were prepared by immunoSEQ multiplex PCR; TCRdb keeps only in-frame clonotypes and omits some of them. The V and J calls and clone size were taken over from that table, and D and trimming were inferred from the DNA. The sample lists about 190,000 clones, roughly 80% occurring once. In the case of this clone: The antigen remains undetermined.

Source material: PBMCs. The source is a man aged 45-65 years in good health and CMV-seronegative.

CDR3 sequence: CATRPGGPQNEKLFF. As DNA, the CDR3 is TGTGCCACTCGACCAGGGGGCCCGCAGAATGAAAAACTGTTTTTT. V and J are TRBV6-5 and TRBJ1-4; 8 positions match TRBD1. Germline values: CDR1 MNHEY, CDR2 SVGAGI. The trim removed 10 bases at V and 5 bases at J, leaving 12 bases unmatched. The CDR3 has 15 residues.